The rows below give T cell receptor beta chains drawn from one sample of a study of blood T cell repertoires in COVID-19. Assay used: immunoSEQ multiplex PCR; TCRdb lists only in-frame clones, some missing. The sample shows 120,000 or so clones, around two thirds of them seen only once. Material: peripheral blood. All receptors come from a woman between 65 and 79 years old with acute or convalescent COVID-19. CDR3s include the opening cysteine and the closing phenylalanine or tryptophan. Each record gives: J gene, D gene, V gene, clone size, CDR3 protein, CDR3 DNA. D genes are given only for firm matches. Size values are once, few and many counts, or a class for expanded clones, and some rows have none.

J gene: TRBJ1-2; D gene: TRBD1; V gene: TRBV24-1; clone size: .; CDR3 protein: CATSAGSPGGGYTF; CDR3 DNA: TGTGCCACCAGTGCAGGGTCCCCAGGGGGTGGCTACACCTTC
J gene: TRBJ2-7; D gene: TRBD2; V gene: TRBV25-1; clone size: .; CDR3 protein: CASNLGGSHYEQYF; CDR3 DNA: TGTGCCAGCAACCTCGGGGGGTCTCACTACGAGCAGTACTTC
J gene: TRBJ2-3; D gene: .; V gene: TRBV4-1; clone size: .; CDR3 protein: CASSPRQADTQYF; CDR3 DNA: TGCGCCAGCAGCCCCAGACAAGCAGATACGCAGTATTTT
J gene: TRBJ2-2; D gene: TRBD2; V gene: TRBV7-2; clone size: .; CDR3 protein: CASSLDRGGPVGELFF; CDR3 DNA: TGTGCCAGCAGCTTAGACCGGGGGGGGCCGGTGGGGGAGCTGTTTTTT
J gene: TRBJ2-3; D gene: .; V gene: TRBV6-5; clone size: .; CDR3 protein: CATQTGSHTDTQYF; CDR3 DNA: TGTGCCACACAAACAGGGTCTCATACAGATACGCAGTATTTT
J gene: TRBJ2-7; D gene: .; V gene: TRBV11-2; clone size: .; CDR3 protein: CASSPGGPRVKEQYF; CDR3 DNA: TGTGCCAGCAGCCCAGGAGGGCCACGAGTTAAAGAGCAGTACTTC
J gene: TRBJ2-4; D gene: TRBD1; V gene: TRBV9; clone size: few; CDR3 protein: CASSPDRGQDKNIQYF; CDR3 DNA: TGTGCCAGCAGCCCGGACAGGGGGCAGGACAAAAACATTCAGTACTTC
J gene: TRBJ2-2; D gene: .; V gene: TRBV6-5; clone size: once; CDR3 protein: CASSYIQENTGELFF; CDR3 DNA: TGTGCCAGCAGTTATATACAGGAGAACACCGGGGAGCTGTTTTTT
J gene: TRBJ1-4; D gene: .; V gene: TRBV6-5; clone size: .; CDR3 protein: CATRTGGNEKLFF; CDR3 DNA: TGTGCCACCCGGACGGGGGGTAATGAAAAACTGTTTTTT
J gene: TRBJ1-3; D gene: TRBD1; V gene: TRBV11-2; clone size: .; CDR3 protein: CASSSGQGTGNTIYF; CDR3 DNA: TGTGCCAGCAGCTCCGGACAGGGGACTGGAAACACCATATATTTT
J gene: TRBJ2-3; D gene: .; V gene: TRBV19; clone size: .; CDR3 protein: CASSMRTRSTDTQYF; CDR3 DNA: TGTGCCAGTAGTATGCGCACCCGAAGCACAGATACGCAGTATTTT
J gene: TRBJ1-1; D gene: TRBD1; V gene: TRBV19; clone size: .; CDR3 protein: CASSAYFGQGVANTEAFF; CDR3 DNA: TGTGCCAGTAGTGCCTATTTCGGACAGGGAGTAGCGAACACTGAAGCTTTCTTT
J gene: TRBJ2-4; D gene: .; V gene: TRBV19; clone size: .; CDR3 protein: CASSIEAGLAKNIQYF; CDR3 DNA: TGTGCCAGTAGTATAGAAGCAGGCTTAGCCAAAAACATTCAGTACTTC
J gene: TRBJ1-1; D gene: TRBD1; V gene: TRBV11-2; clone size: .; CDR3 protein: CASSLDPPGGLREAFF; CDR3 DNA: TGTGCCAGCAGCTTAGACCCTCCAGGGGGGCTTCGAGAAGCTTTCTTT
J gene: TRBJ1-5; D gene: TRBD1; V gene: TRBV6-5; clone size: .; CDR3 protein: CASTTGGRQPQHF; CDR3 DNA: TGTGCCAGCACGACAGGGGGCAGGCAGCCCCAGCATTTT
J gene: TRBJ1-1; D gene: .; V gene: TRBV7-2; clone size: .; CDR3 protein: CASSSTVNTEAFF; CDR3 DNA: TGTGCCAGCAGCTCTACTGTGAACACTGAAGCTTTCTTT
J gene: TRBJ1-2; D gene: .; V gene: TRBV6-1; clone size: .; CDR3 protein: CAEGGTYGYTF; CDR3 DNA: TGTGCAGAGGGCGGCACCTATGGCTACACCTTC
J gene: TRBJ1-2; D gene: .; V gene: TRBV5-1; clone size: .; CDR3 protein: CASSLEQGVGYTF; CDR3 DNA: TGCGCCAGCAGCTTGGAACAGGGAGTTGGCTACACCTTC
J gene: TRBJ1-2; D gene: .; V gene: TRBV7-2; clone size: once; CDR3 protein: CASSQGWDYGYTF; CDR3 DNA: TGTGCCAGCAGCCAGGGATGGGACTATGGCTACACCTTC
J gene: TRBJ1-5; D gene: TRBD1; V gene: TRBV28; clone size: .; CDR3 protein: CATKSGTGGGQPQHF; CDR3 DNA: TGTGCCACGAAGTCCGGGACAGGGGGCGGACAGCCCCAGCATTTT
J gene: TRBJ2-7; D gene: TRBD2; V gene: TRBV3-1/TRBV3-2; clone size: .; CDR3 protein: CASSPSGIMSYEQYF; CDR3 DNA: TGTGCCAGCAGCCCTAGCGGGATAATGTCCTACGAGCAGTACTTC
J gene: TRBJ2-7; D gene: .; V gene: TRBV25-1; clone size: .; CDR3 protein: CASSGLQGYEQYF; CDR3 DNA: TGTGCCAGCAGTGGGTTACAGGGTTACGAGCAGTACTTC
J gene: TRBJ2-7; D gene: .; V gene: TRBV10-3; clone size: few; CDR3 protein: CAISESVGSAIGSEQYF; CDR3 DNA: TGTGCCATCAGTGAGTCCGTGGGTAGCGCTATCGGAAGCGAGCAGTACTTC
J gene: TRBJ2-7; D gene: TRBD1; V gene: TRBV5-1; clone size: .; CDR3 protein: CASSLTGGLSEQYF; CDR3 DNA: TGCGCCAGCAGCCTGACAGGGGGCTTAAGTGAGCAGTACTTC
J gene: TRBJ1-2; D gene: TRBD1; V gene: TRBV9; clone size: few; CDR3 protein: CASSGGTGVEYGYTF; CDR3 DNA: TGTGCCAGCAGCGGGGGGACAGGGGTCGAATATGGCTACACCTTC
J gene: TRBJ1-6; D gene: TRBD1; V gene: TRBV29-1; clone size: few; CDR3 protein: CSGKTGEDSPLHF; CDR3 DNA: TGCAGCGGCAAAACAGGGGAGGATTCACCCCTCCACTTT
J gene: TRBJ1-1; D gene: TRBD1; V gene: TRBV19; clone size: .; CDR3 protein: CASSRTGQGWGNTEAFF; CDR3 DNA: TGTGCCAGTAGTAGAACGGGACAGGGATGGGGGAACACTGAAGCTTTCTTT
J gene: TRBJ2-7; D gene: .; V gene: TRBV28; clone size: .; CDR3 protein: CASRTHNYEQYF; CDR3 DNA: TGTGCCAGCAGGACACACAACTACGAGCAGTACTTC
J gene: TRBJ2-1; D gene: TRBD1; V gene: TRBV12-5; clone size: few; CDR3 protein: CASGLWFRDRNFF; CDR3 DNA: TGTGCTAGTGGCCTCTGGTTCCGGGACAGAAATTTCTTC
J gene: TRBJ2-1; D gene: TRBD1; V gene: TRBV7-8; clone size: .; CDR3 protein: CASSPRPTGVMDEQFF; CDR3 DNA: TGTGCCAGCAGCCCAAGGCCGACAGGGGTCATGGATGAGCAGTTCTTC
J gene: TRBJ2-1; D gene: TRBD2; V gene: TRBV19; clone size: .; CDR3 protein: CASSIAGGVVDEQFF; CDR3 DNA: TGTGCCAGTAGTATCGCGGGGGGTGTAGTCGATGAGCAGTTCTTC
J gene: TRBJ1-6; D gene: .; V gene: TRBV12-3/TRBV12-4; clone size: .; CDR3 protein: CASSFRSDSPLHF; CDR3 DNA: TGTGCCAGCAGTTTCCGAAGCGATTCACCCCTCCACTTT
J gene: TRBJ1-2; D gene: .; V gene: TRBV6-6; clone size: .; CDR3 protein: CAGGGRTNYGYTF; CDR3 DNA: TGTGCCGGGGGAGGGAGGACGAACTATGGCTACACCTTC
J gene: TRBJ1-2; D gene: .; V gene: TRBV5-4; clone size: few; CDR3 protein: CASSSGQSIGYGYTF; CDR3 DNA: TGTGCCAGCAGTTCTGGACAATCTATAGGCTATGGCTACACCTTC
J gene: TRBJ1-2; D gene: .; V gene: TRBV24-1; clone size: .; CDR3 protein: CATSDAGTSNYGYTF; CDR3 DNA: TGTGCCACCAGTGATGCCGGGACTTCGAACTATGGCTACACCTTC
J gene: TRBJ2-7; D gene: TRBD2; V gene: TRBV5-6; clone size: .; CDR3 protein: CASRRTSGRAEQYF; CDR3 DNA: TGTGCCAGCAGACGGACTAGCGGGAGGGCAGAGCAGTACTTC
J gene: TRBJ2-7; D gene: TRBD1; V gene: TRBV6-5; clone size: .; CDR3 protein: CASYRDRGYEQYF; CDR3 DNA: TGTGCCAGCTACAGGGACAGGGGCTACGAGCAGTACTTC
J gene: TRBJ1-3; D gene: TRBD1; V gene: TRBV2; clone size: few; CDR3 protein: CASGTGSRNTIYF; CDR3 DNA: TGTGCCTCCGGGACAGGGAGTCGAAACACCATATATTTT
J gene: TRBJ2-1; D gene: .; V gene: TRBV10-1; clone size: .; CDR3 protein: CASSSGYNEQFF; CDR3 DNA: TGCGCCAGCAGTTCGGGGTACAATGAGCAGTTCTTC
J gene: TRBJ1-4; D gene: .; V gene: TRBV19; clone size: many; CDR3 protein: CASSTRDGEKLFF; CDR3 DNA: TGTGCCAGTAGTACCCGGGATGGTGAAAAACTGTTTTTT
J gene: TRBJ2-2; D gene: .; V gene: TRBV9; clone size: .; CDR3 protein: CASSVGGDDGELFF; CDR3 DNA: TGTGCCAGCAGCGTAGGGGGGGACGACGGGGAGCTGTTTTTT
J gene: TRBJ2-5; D gene: TRBD1; V gene: TRBV5-4; clone size: .; CDR3 protein: CASSLGQGGETQYF; CDR3 DNA: TGTGCCAGCAGCTTGGGACAGGGGGGCGAGACCCAGTACTTC
J gene: TRBJ2-7; D gene: .; V gene: TRBV15; clone size: .; CDR3 protein: CATLGQLDYEQYF; CDR3 DNA: TGTGCCACCCTCGGGCAACTAGACTACGAGCAGTACTTC
J gene: TRBJ2-5; D gene: .; V gene: TRBV7-9; clone size: .; CDR3 protein: CASSLDQGIQETQYF; CDR3 DNA: TGTGCCAGCAGCTTAGATCAGGGGATACAAGAGACCCAGTACTTC
J gene: TRBJ1-3; D gene: TRBD1; V gene: TRBV6-5; clone size: .; CDR3 protein: CASSTGQDGNTIYF; CDR3 DNA: TGTGCCAGCAGTACCGGACAGGACGGAAACACCATATATTTT
J gene: TRBJ2-3; D gene: TRBD2; V gene: TRBV7-2; clone size: .; CDR3 protein: CASSLRGLAGGTDTQYF; CDR3 DNA: TGTGCCAGCAGCTTAAGAGGGCTAGCGGGGGGGACGGATACGCAGTATTTT
J gene: TRBJ2-3; D gene: .; V gene: TRBV5-6; clone size: .; CDR3 protein: CASSKGLLREGTQYF; CDR3 DNA: TGTGCCAGCAGCAAGGGACTCCTTCGTGAGGGTACGCAGTATTTT
J gene: TRBJ1-2; D gene: TRBD1; V gene: TRBV15; clone size: .; CDR3 protein: CATSNSGTVGYTF; CDR3 DNA: TGTGCCACCAGCAATTCCGGGACAGTCGGCTACACCTTC
J gene: TRBJ2-6; D gene: TRBD1; V gene: TRBV3-1/TRBV3-2; clone size: .; CDR3 protein: CASSLGTGGSGANVLTF; CDR3 DNA: TGTGCCAGCAGCTTGGGGACAGGGGGCTCTGGGGCCAACGTCCTGACTTTC
J gene: TRBJ1-2; D gene: TRBD1; V gene: TRBV9; clone size: .; CDR3 protein: CASSAGQAYGYTF; CDR3 DNA: TGTGCCAGCAGCGCGGGACAGGCTTATGGCTACACCTTC
J gene: TRBJ2-1; D gene: TRBD2; V gene: TRBV5-4; clone size: .; CDR3 protein: CASSRLGAGGSYNEQFF; CDR3 DNA: TGTGCCAGCAGCCGCCTTGGAGCGGGGGGGAGTTACAATGAGCAGTTCTTC
J gene: TRBJ2-2; D gene: TRBD1; V gene: TRBV30; clone size: .; CDR3 protein: CACKTQGAGELFF; CDR3 DNA: TGTGCCTGCAAAACACAGGGGGCCGGGGAGCTGTTTTTT
J gene: TRBJ1-2; D gene: TRBD1; V gene: TRBV14; clone size: .; CDR3 protein: CASSHPGQANYGYTF; CDR3 DNA: TGTGCCAGCAGCCACCCCGGACAGGCTAACTATGGCTACACCTTC
J gene: TRBJ2-7; D gene: .; V gene: TRBV29-1; clone size: few; CDR3 protein: CSVARESSYEQYF; CDR3 DNA: TGCAGCGTTGCCAGGGAAAGCTCCTACGAGCAGTACTTC
J gene: TRBJ2-2; D gene: .; V gene: TRBV3-1/TRBV3-2; clone size: few; CDR3 protein: CASSHRGTNTGELFF; CDR3 DNA: TGTGCCAGCAGCCACCGGGGAACGAACACCGGGGAGCTGTTTTTT